This passage covers 6 T cell receptor beta chains from one sample sequenced in a study of cytomegalovirus exposure and HLA in healthy donors (dated 2017 in TCRdb). Library preparation used the immunoSEQ multiplex PCR assay. For the multiplex PCR, a mixture combining 60 forward primers for TCR Vbeta segments and 13 reverse primers for TCR Jbeta segments was used. As stored in TCRdb, this immuneACCESS dataset retains in-frame rearrangements with V and J assigned. A fraction of the clones does not appear; measured against another copy, unresolved V genes explain less than half of the discrepancy, and the remainder lacks a known reason. In this sample the table shows about 250,000 clones, about nine tenths of which occur a single time. The ten top clones hold roughly 1.5% of the sample. The specimen was PBMCs. Receptor source: a girl aged 2 to 9 in good health and CMV-seronegative.

CDR3 sequence (DNA): TGTGCCAGCAGCTTGGAGGGCGGGAGCACAGATACGCAGTATTTT. It codes for CASSLEGGSTDTQYF. The V call is TRBV5-6, the J call TRBJ2-3, with a tentative D call TRBD2 (5 bases). Between the trimmed V and J ends, which lost 0 bases and 0 bases, there was a span of 8 bases. Germline V CDR1 and CDR2: SGHDT, YYEEEE. This CDR3 has 15 residues.

The V and J genes are TRBV4-1 and TRBJ1-2; TRBD1 is a possible D gene (6 bases). Germline values: CDR1 MGHRA, CDR2 YSYEKL. The CDR3 runs 17 residues. V lost 2 bases and J 8 bases, leaving 24 bases between the germline ends. The CDR3 reads CASSQQGRESSPGGYTF. CDR3 DNA: TGCGCCAGCAGCCAACAGGGGCGAGAATCGTCCCCGGGCGGCTACACCTTC.

The chain links TRBV7-8 to TRBJ1-1, with 7 bases lining up with TRBD1. Germline values: CDR1 SGHVS, CDR2 FQNEAQ. The ends lost 7 bases at V and 4 bases at J; junction bases unmatched: 6. This CDR3 spans 13 amino acids. CDR3 bases: TGTGCCAGCAAAGGGGGCGAAGGCACTGAAGCTTTCTTT. Its protein product is CASKGGEGTEAFF.

The chain is built from TRBV10-3 and TRBJ1-2; tentatively, D is TRBD1 (5 bases). Per germline, CDR1 ENHRY and CDR2 SYGVKD. Trimming took off 7 bases at V and 4 bases at J, with 7 bases between the two ends. The length of the CDR3 is 11 residues. The CDR3, as DNA: TGTGCCATCACGGACACCTATGGCTACACCTTC. Residues: CAITDTYGYTF.

The gene calls are TRBV19 and TRBJ1-5; 9 bases are a match to TRBD1. The J segment lost 7 bases and the V segment lost 4 bases, leaving 11 bases of the junction unmatched. Germline V gene sequence: CDR1 LNHDA, CDR2 SQIVND (reference sequence). CDR3 size: 16 residues. The CDR3 sequence: CASSTGGTGQRQPQHF. CDR3 nucleotide sequence: TGTGCCAGTAGTACGGGTGGGACAGGGCAGCGCCAGCCCCAGCATTTT.

This clone appeared a few times. The chain employs TRBV6-5 and TRBJ2-7; TRBD2 matches at 7 bases. CDR3 size: 14 residues. J was trimmed by 3 bases and V by 5 bases; bases with no gene match: 7. Germline loops: CDR1 MNHEY, CDR2 SVGAGI. Here the CDR3 DNA reads TGTGCCAGCAGTCCCCTTGGGGGGGACTACGAGCAGTACTTC. Its protein is CASSPLGGDYEQYF.